This is a list of T cell receptor beta chains from one sample in a study of cytomegalovirus exposure and HLA in healthy donors. The method was immunoSEQ multiplex PCR; TCRdb's version includes in-frame clones alone and lacks a portion of them. Of approximately 170,000 clones in the sample, roughly 75% were seen once. The specimen was PBMCs. These receptors were taken from a man aged 25 to 45 in good health and CMV-seropositive. The CDR3 runs from the conserved cysteine through the conserved F or W. A D gene is named only where the DNA matches it firmly. For some rows the clone size is stated as once, few or many, or as a class when expanded; others skip it.

v_call	j_call	clone_size	d_call	cdr3_nt	cdr3_aa
TRBV28	TRBJ2-1	few	.	TGTGCCAGCAGTTTTGGCAGCTACAATGAGCAGTTCTTC	CASSFGSYNEQFF
TRBV19	TRBJ1-1	.	.	TGTGCCAGCACAGGTGGAAGAGGTCAGGGTCTGGGCACTGAAGCTTTCTTT	CASTGGRGQGLGTEAFF
TRBV19	TRBJ2-3	.	.	TGTGCCAGTAGCCTCCTCTACGGGGATACGCAGTATTTT	CASSLLYGDTQYF
TRBV7-6	TRBJ1-1	.	.	TGTGCCAGCAGCTTAGCCGGCAGGGGTGTGAACACTGAAGCTTTCTTT	CASSLAGRGVNTEAFF
TRBV5-1	TRBJ2-7	.	TRBD1	TGCGCCAGCCGCATCGAGGGGGCGGCCCACGAGCAGTACTTC	CASRIEGAAHEQYF
TRBV6-5	TRBJ1-5	.	.	TGTGCCAGCAGTTACTCTACAGGGTACCAGCCCCAGCATTTT	CASSYSTGYQPQHF
TRBV28	TRBJ1-1	.	TRBD1	TGTGCCAGCAGTCTCGGACAGGGGGCAATGCCTTTCTTT	CASSLGQGAMPFF
TRBV5-5	TRBJ2-1	.	TRBD2	TGTGCCAGCAGCCAATCCCTAGCGGGGGTGTCCTACAATGAGCAGTTCTTC	CASSQSLAGVSYNEQFF
TRBV5-1	TRBJ2-4	few	.	TGCGCCAGCAGCTTGGGAGCGGTACTCCTAGCCAAAAACATTCAGTACTTC	CASSLGAVLLAKNIQYF
TRBV6-5	TRBJ2-5	.	TRBD2	TGTGCCAGCGGGAGGGGACTGAGGGAGACCCAGTACTTC	CASGRGLRETQYF
TRBV18	TRBJ1-2	.	.	TGTGCCAGCTCACCAGTCGGACTAAGCGGCTACACCTTC	CASSPVGLSGYTF
TRBV4-3	TRBJ2-1	.	TRBD1	TGCGCCAGCAGCCAGGGTTCCGGGACAGGGCCCTACAATGAGCAGTTCTTC	CASSQGSGTGPYNEQFF
TRBV29-1	TRBJ1-2	.	.	TGCAGCGTTGAAGATCAGGGGCTAAGGGTTGGCTATGGCTACACCTTC	CSVEDQGLRVGYGYTF
TRBV4-1	TRBJ1-4	.	TRBD1	TGCGCCAGCAGCCAAGGGACAGGGATTACAACTAATGAAAAACTGTTTTTT	CASSQGTGITTNEKLFF
TRBV18	TRBJ2-1	.	.	TGTGCCAGCTCACCACAAGGAGCGGCCAATGAGCAGTTCTTC	CASSPQGAANEQFF
TRBV27	TRBJ1-2	once	TRBD1	TGTGCCAGCAGTTTATCGCGCTTGGGGACAGGGATAAACTATGGCTACACCTTC	CASSLSRLGTGINYGYTF
TRBV19	TRBJ2-4	few	TRBD2	TGTGCCAGTAGTATCGGGGGGTTTGGCAAAAACATTCAGTACTTC	CASSIGGFGKNIQYF
TRBV13	TRBJ1-2	few	TRBD1	TGTGCCAGCAGCTCTCGGGGAGCCGGACAGGGGGCTTCGGGCTATGGCTACACCTTC	CASSSRGAGQGASGYGYTF
TRBV2	TRBJ2-5	few	TRBD2	TGTGCCAGCACCTTAGCGGGGGCAGGGGAGACCCAGTACTTC	CASTLAGAGETQYF
TRBV7-3	TRBJ2-7	.	.	TGTGCCAGCAGCTTAATCCAACAGGCGAAACCCTACGAGCAGTACTTC	CASSLIQQAKPYEQYF
TRBV5-4	TRBJ2-4	.	TRBD1	TGTGCCAGCAGGGTGGGACAGGGGGTAGCCAAAAACATTCAGTACTTC	CASRVGQGVAKNIQYF
TRBV5-1	TRBJ2-5	.	.	TGCGCCAGCAGCTTGTCGCAGGGACAAGAGACCCAGTACTTC	CASSLSQGQETQYF
TRBV15	TRBJ2-1	.	TRBD2	TGTGCCACCAGCAGGGGCTCGGGGGGGCACAATGAGCAGTTCTTC	CATSRGSGGHNEQFF
TRBV11-2	TRBJ2-5	.	.	TGTGCCAGCAGCCCCAGGACATTAGGAGAGACCCAGTACTTC	CASSPRTLGETQYF
TRBV19	TRBJ1-5	.	.	TGTGCCAGTAGTAGCTGGGACACTAGCAATCAGCCCCAGCATTTT	CASSSWDTSNQPQHF
TRBV28	TRBJ2-7	.	TRBD1	TGTGCCAGCAGGGAAACCGCTACCGGGACAGGGGCCCACGAGCAGTACTTC	CASRETATGTGAHEQYF
TRBV5-4	TRBJ2-1	.	TRBD2	TGTGCCAGCAGCTCGACTAGCGCGGATGGGAATGAGCAGTTCTTC	CASSSTSADGNEQFF